The 28 T cell receptor beta chains reported below all come from one sample, sequenced in a study of CD8 T cells in Susac syndrome. Reverse transcription used roughly 0.45 to 1 ug RNA and random hexamers. TCRdb ran MiXCR on the immunoSEQ multiplex PCR reads and lists one entry per CDR3 protein. Among 300,000 to 350,000 distinct CDR3 sequences listed, under 95% were seen once. Sample: CD4+ T cells from PBMCs. These receptors originate from a human donor with multiple sclerosis.

J is TRBJ1-4 and V is TRBV19; D is ambiguous. This CDR3 comprises 14 residues. The germline V gene encodes CDR1 LNHDA and CDR2 SQIVND (reference sequence). V lost 2 bases and J lost 7, with 11 bases in between. The DNA for the CDR3 is TGTGCCAGTAGTATAAGTCGACATACTGAAAAACTGTTTTTT. Amino acid sequence: CASSISRHTEKLFF.

The rearrangement joins TRBV20-1 to TRBJ2-3, with D perhaps matching TRBD1 or TRBD2 (5 bases each). This CDR3 is 13 amino acids long. From germline, CDR1 is DFQATT and CDR2 SNEGSKA (reference sequence). Between the trimmed V and J ends, which lost 6 bases and 4 bases, there was a span of 14 bases. The DNA for the CDR3 is TGCAGTGCCGCCGGGACCGGCGCAGATACGCAGTATTTT. Residues: CSAAGTGADTQYF.

The rearrangement joins TRBV19 to TRBJ2-3, with D uncertain. V gave up 3 bases and J gave up 1 base, with 5 bases separating them. Germline CDR1 is LNHDA and CDR2 is SQIVND (reference sequence). This CDR3 region has 13 residues. CDR3 loop: CASSIVGTDTQYF. CDR3 in DNA: TGTGCCAGTAGTATCGTGGGCACAGATACGCAGTATTTT.

The V and J genes are TRBV24-1 and TRBJ2-7, with D unresolved. The CDR3 has 20 amino acids. Germline assignment: CDR1 KGHDR and CDR2 SFDVKD. V lost 0 bases, J lost 1 base, and 24 bases lay in between. The CDR3 DNA reads as TGTGCCACCAGTGATTTGCTTTTCCCGGGTCACCCTAGGGAATCCTACGAGCAGTACTTC. It yields the protein CATSDLLFPGHPRESYEQYF.

This rearrangement joins TRBV5-4 to TRBJ2-5; D gene ambiguous. The length of the CDR3 is 13 residues. V dropped 2 bases and J dropped 5 bases, with 10 bases sitting between them. The germline V gene encodes CDR1 SGHNT and CDR2 YYREEE (reference sequence). The CDR3 protein is CASSFSPRETQYF. CDR3 bases: TGTGCCAGCAGCTTTTCCCCTAGGGAGACCCAGTACTTC. The whole variable domain, remainder taken from reference TRBV5-4 and TRBJ2-5, is ETGVTQSPTHLIKTRGQQVTLRCSSQSGHNTVSWYQQALGQGPQFIFQYYREEENGRGNFPPRFSGLQFPNYSSELNVNALELDDSALYLCASSFSPRETQYFGPGTRLLVL.

This chain links TRBV20-1 with TRBJ1-1, with D hard to call. Trimming removed 2 bases at V and 1 base at J, with 11 bases between. The CDR3 length is 14 residues. From germline, CDR1 is DFQATT and CDR2 SNEGSKA (reference sequence). CDR3 region: CSARFTRRNTEAFF. The CDR3 bases are TGCAGTGCTAGATTCACGAGGAGGAACACTGAAGCTTTCTTT.

The genes are TRBV30 and TRBJ1-5, with D maybe TRBD1 (5 bases). CDR1 GTSNPN and CDR2 SVGIG come from the germline V gene (reference sequence). The CDR3 sequence is 15 residues long. V was pared by 1 base and J by 3 bases, with 13 bases between. CDR3 nucleotide sequence: TGTGCCTGGAGTGCCGGCGACAGCCTCAATCAGCCCCAGCATTTT. It translates to CAWSAGDSLNQPQHF.

This chain links TRBV19 with TRBJ1-5; no firm D call. The CDR3 has 13 amino acids. The germline CDR1 and CDR2 sequences are LNHDA and SQIVND (reference sequence). Trimming stripped 3 bases from V and 5 bases from J, with 8 bases between. The CDR3 sequence: CASSMDADQPQHF. The CDR3 DNA follows: TGTGCCAGTAGTATGGATGCAGATCAGCCCCAGCATTTT.

The chain is built from TRBV5-1 and TRBJ2-1; possibly TRBD2 for D (6 bases). Germline-derived CDR1 and CDR2 are SGHRS and YFSETQ. The V and J ends lost 0 bases and 1 base respectively, with 14 bases between them. The CDR3 has 17 amino acids. Written as DNA, the CDR3 is TGCGCCAGCAGCTTGGGACCGACTAGTTCTTCCTACAATGAGCAGTTCTTC. Translation gives CASSLGPTSSSYNEQFF.

V usage is TRBV30 and J usage is TRBJ1-2; maybe TRBD1 (5 bases). CDR3 size: 13 residues. The V gene's germline CDR1 is GTSNPN and CDR2 SVGIG (reference sequence). V was shortened by 1 base and J by 1 base, with 7 bases between the two germline ends. The CDR3 spells CAWSAGHNYGYTF. The DNA for the CDR3 is TGTGCCTGGAGTGCTGGACATAACTATGGCTACACCTTC.

This chain connects TRBV20-1 to TRBJ1-4; D remains unclear. The CDR3 runs 16 residues. Germline V gives CDR1 DFQATT, CDR2 SNEGSKA (reference sequence). The V end was cut by 2 bases, the J end by 0 bases, with 13 bases between. The CDR3 sequence: CSARSWESATNEKLFF. Here the CDR3 DNA reads TGCAGTGCTAGATCCTGGGAGAGCGCAACTAATGAAAAACTGTTTTTT.

The chain recombines TRBV11-1 with TRBJ1-2; D might be TRBD1 (6 bases). The CDR3 contains 13 residues. The germline V and J ends were trimmed by 5 bases and 2 bases, with 9 bases remaining between them. Germline CDR1 reads SGHAT; CDR2 reads FQDESV (reference sequence). CDR3 amino acids: CASSQDRNYGYTF. The CDR3 bases are TGTGCCAGCAGCCAAGACAGGAACTATGGCTACACCTTC.

The chain employs TRBV7-9 and TRBJ1-5; 7 nucleotides match TRBD1. The CDR3 spans 13 residues. V lost 1 base to trimming and J lost 13 bases; unmatched junction nucleotides: 7. CDR1 is SEHNR, CDR2 FQNEAQ, per germline (reference sequence). This CDR3 reads CASSLGDSGSQHF. The CDR3, as DNA: TGTGCCAGCAGCTTAGGGGACAGCGGATCGCAGCATTTT.

The chain uses TRBV11-3 and TRBJ2-2; 9 nucleotides align to TRBD2. CDR3 length equals 19 residues. The trim removed 6 bases at V and 3 bases at J, leaving 17 bases unmatched. Germline CDR1 and CDR2: SGHNT and YENEEA. Here the CDR3 DNA reads TGTGCCAGCAGACAACAAGCTGGGGCGGGGGGGCCGTACACCGGGGAGCTGTTTTTT. Its protein product is CASRQQAGAGGPYTGELFF.

The gene calls are TRBV6-2 or TRBV6-3 and TRBJ1-1, with D unclear. The CDR3 runs 17 residues. CDR1 and CDR2 (germline): MNHEY, SVGEGT. The V end lost 0 bases, the J end lost 4 bases, and 18 bases lay between the germline ends. CDR3 DNA: TGTGCCAGCAGTTACTCTCCTCATGTCTACAGACGCACTGAAGCTTTCTTT. Translation gives CASSYSPHVYRRTEAFF.

The chain recombines TRBV18 with TRBJ1-2; D might be TRBD1 (6 bases). Germline lookup yields CDR1 KGHSH and CDR2 LQKENI. The CDR3 has 15 residues. Trimming shortened V by 6 bases and J by 0 bases, and 14 bases separated the two germline ends. The CDR3 spells CASSHDRRPNYGYTF. The CDR3 DNA is TGTGCCAGCTCGCACGACAGGCGCCCTAACTATGGCTACACCTTC.

The chain couples TRBV7-7 to TRBJ2-5; the D gene is possibly TRBD2 (5 bases). The CDR3 totals 14 residues. From germline, CDR1 is SSHAT and CDR2 FNYEAQ (reference sequence). The CDR3 sequence: CASARSDSQETQYF. The DNA for the CDR3 is TGTGCTAGCGCCCGGTCGGACTCTCAAGAGACCCAGTACTTC. Drawing the rest from reference TRBV7-7 and TRBJ2-5, the complete variable domain is GAGVSQSPRYKVTKRGQDVTLRCDPISSHATLYWYQQALGQGPEFLTYFNYEAQPDKSGLPSDRFSAERPEGSISTLTIQRTEQRDSAMYRCASARSDSQETQYFGPGTRLLVL.

The chain carries TRBV7-8 and TRBJ1-5; D is uncertain. Germline lookup yields CDR1 SGHVS and CDR2 FQNEAQ. The CDR3 runs to 17 residues. Trimming removed 5 bases at V and 0 bases at J, with 17 bases between. Here the CDR3 DNA reads TGTGCCAGCAGCCCCTCTGCGGCAGCAAATAGCAATCAGCCCCAGCATTTT. As protein: CASSPSAAANSNQPQHF.

The chain is built from TRBV12-3 or TRBV12-4 and TRBJ1-5; D is unclear. This CDR3 is 13 amino acids long. Trimming left V 6 bases short and J 4 bases short, with 10 bases between. This chain's CDR3 is CASSTLRNQPQHF. CDR3 nucleotide sequence: TGTGCCAGCAGCACGCTTAGGAATCAGCCCCAGCATTTT.

The genes are TRBV3-1 and TRBJ2-1; TRBD2 agrees at 8 bases. Germline CDR1 LGHDT, CDR2 YNNKEL (reference sequence). Trimming at V came to 4 bases and at J to 9 bases, leaving 8 bases not matched to a gene. The CDR3 consists of 14 residues. The CDR3 region has the DNA TGTGCCAGCAGCCCGAACGGGAGGGGATTTGAGCAGTTCTTC. Translating it yields CASSPNGRGFEQFF.

The chain links TRBV5-1 to TRBJ1-6; possibly TRBD1 for D (5 bases). Germline V gives CDR1 SGHRS, CDR2 YFSETQ. This CDR3 is built from 16 residues. With 1 base removed from V and 6 bases from J, the gap between germline ends came to 14 bases. The CDR3 region is CASSLTITGINSPLHF. As DNA, the CDR3 is TGCGCCAGCAGCTTGACCATTACAGGAATTAATTCACCCCTCCACTTT. The full variable domain, with the rest looked up from reference TRBV5-1 and TRBJ1-6, is KAGVTQTPRYLIKTRGQQVTLSCSPISGHRSVSWYQQTPGQGLQFLFEYFSETQRNKGNFPGRFSGRQFSNSRSEMNVSTLELGDSALYLCASSLTITGINSPLHFGNGTRLTVT.

This chain connects TRBV2 to TRBJ1-1; no definite D call. The CDR3 contains 16 residues. Germline V lookup: CDR1 SNHLY, CDR2 FYNNEI. V gave up 7 bases and J gave up 0 bases, with 18 bases separating them. Here the CDR3 DNA reads TGTGCCAGCAAGAGGGAATTTAAAACAGTGAACACTGAAGCTTTCTTT. As protein: CASKREFKTVNTEAFF.

The J gene is TRBJ2-5, the V gene TRBV5-1, with TRBD1 matching 10 bases. Trimming cost V 3 bases and J 5 bases; bases outside gene matches: 7. The CDR3 sequence is 15 residues long. Germline V CDR1 and CDR2: SGHRS, YFSETQ. In DNA, the CDR3 is TGCGCCAGCAGCTGGGCCGGGACAGGGGAGGAGACCCAGTACTTC. This translates into CASSWAGTGEETQYF.

This chain joins TRBV24-1 and TRBJ2-5; 10 positions agree with TRBD2. The CDR3 sequence is 15 residues long. The trim removed 4 bases at V and 4 bases at J, leaving 5 bases unmatched. Germline CDR1 reads KGHDR; CDR2 reads SFDVKD. DNA of the CDR3: TGTGCCACCAGTGACTCTAGCGGGGGCCTAGAGACCCAGTACTTC. Its translation: CATSDSSGGLETQYF.

The V and J genes are TRBV10-3 and TRBJ2-5; D is perhaps TRBD2 (5 bases). V gave up 4 bases and J gave up 3 bases, with 15 bases separating them. Germline V CDR1 and CDR2: ENHRY, SYGVKD. This CDR3 has 15 residues. The chain's CDR3 is CAISAVERAKETQYF. The CDR3 nucleotides read TGTGCCATCAGTGCCGTCGAGAGGGCAAAAGAGACCCAGTACTTC.

This chain links TRBV19 with TRBJ1-1; possible D gene TRBD1, 5 bases. The ends were cut back, 5 bases at V and 1 base at J, with 8 bases in the middle. Germline values: CDR1 LNHDA, CDR2 SQIVND (reference sequence). The CDR3 has 13 residues. This chain's CDR3 is CASSEGTNTEAFF. CDR3 nucleotide sequence: TGTGCCAGTAGTGAGGGGACGAACACTGAAGCTTTCTTT.

The V gene is TRBV7-9, the J gene TRBJ2-5, with 8 bases fitting TRBD2. This CDR3 comprises 15 residues. From germline, CDR1 is SEHNR and CDR2 FQNEAQ (reference sequence). Trimming at V came to 5 bases and at J to 4 bases, leaving 9 bases not matched to a gene. CDR3 sequence (DNA): TGTGCCAGCAGCCCCGGAGCGGGAGCCCGAGAGACCCAGTACTTC. Protein product: CASSPGAGARETQYF.

This clonotype appeared a single time. V usage is TRBV19 and J usage is TRBJ2-1; unclear D gene. The germline CDR1 and CDR2 sequences are LNHDA and SQIVND (reference sequence). Trimming pared 4 bases from V and 0 bases from J, leaving 7 bases between. The CDR3 totals 14 residues. For the CDR3, the DNA is TGTGCCAGTAGTAGGATTAGCTCCTACAATGAGCAGTTCTTC. Its protein product is CASSRISSYNEQFF.